Shown below are 11 T cell receptor beta chains from a single sample sequenced in a study of shared clonotypes between healthy human individuals (dated by TCRdb to between 2020 and 2021). Library creation used the immunoSEQ multiplex PCR assay. TCRdb took over this immuneACCESS table, retaining in-frame rearrangements with V and J assigned. Such tables are incomplete; in checked studies, under half of the missing clones stem from an unresolved V gene, and the remainder is unexplained. For this sample there are about 2 million clones; 85% to 95% appear just once. The top ten clonotypes cover 0.1% to 0.15% of the sample. Sequencing was performed on naive CD4+ T cells sorted from blood. In the paper's terms, the cell subset or site label means: CD45RA+ positively selected. Receptor source: a man aged 18 to 35 in good health.

The V call is TRBV29-1, the J call TRBJ1-4, with D perhaps matching TRBD1 (6 bases). The CDR3 has 12 amino acids. V dropped 7 bases and J dropped 8 bases, with 14 bases sitting between them. The germline gives CDR1 SQVTM, CDR2 ANQGSEA. CDR3 loop: CSAAGGAEKLFF. Here the CDR3 DNA reads TGCAGCGCCGCGGGGGGCGCGGAAAAACTGTTTTTT.

The chain couples TRBV6-1 to TRBJ2-5; D remains ambiguous. V was pared by 3 bases and J by 0 bases, with 17 bases between. CDR3 length: 17 residues. Per germline, CDR1 MNHNS and CDR2 SASEGT. DNA of the CDR3: TGTGCCAGCAGTGATAGCCCTCTAGGTCCGTACCAAGAGACCCAGTACTTC. It is translated as CASSDSPLGPYQETQYF.

The chain joins TRBV30 to TRBJ1-2; D is perhaps TRBD1 (5 bases). V lost 4 bases and J lost 5, with 17 bases in between. The V gene's germline CDR1 is GTSNPN and CDR2 SVGIG (reference sequence). This CDR3 region has 14 residues. Written as DNA, the CDR3 is TGTGCCTGGAACGGGGGGGAAAGGGAATATGGCTACACCTTC. Translated, it gives CAWNGGEREYGYTF.

This clone has just one count. The rearrangement links TRBV28 to TRBJ1-1; a weak D match, TRBD1 (5 bases). The CDR3 sequence is 13 residues long. V was trimmed by 5 bases and J by 7 bases, leaving 14 bases between them. Germline CDR1 reads MDHEN; CDR2 reads SYDVKM. For the CDR3, the DNA is TGTGCCAGCAGTCGTGGAGACAGAAGTGAAGCTTTCTTT. It specifies CASSRGDRSEAFF.

The rearrangement links TRBV7-8 to TRBJ2-7; the D gene is possibly TRBD1 (7 bases). This CDR3 comprises 17 residues. The V and J ends lost 4 bases and 3 bases respectively, with 22 bases between them. Germline V lookup: CDR1 SGHVS, CDR2 FQNEAQ. The DNA for the CDR3 is TGTGCCAGCAGCTCTCCACCGCGGGGACAGTCCGACTACGAGCAGTACTTC. Translation gives CASSSPPRGQSDYEQYF.

About this clone itself: The sample has other DNA sequences that encode this CDR3 too. The chain couples TRBV10-3 to TRBJ2-1, with TRBD2 identical over 7 bases. The CDR3 spans 15 residues. V lost 3 bases to trimming and J lost 1 base; unmatched junction nucleotides: 3. CDR1 is ENHRY and CDR2 is SYGVKD in the germline V gene. The CDR3 loop is CAISDTGGSYNEQFF. Here the CDR3 DNA reads TGTGCCATCAGTGACACGGGGGGATCCTACAATGAGCAGTTCTTC.

This clone has only one observation. The chain is built from TRBV6-1 and TRBJ2-7; tentatively, D is TRBD2 (5 bases). Trimming left V 3 bases short and J 2 bases short, with 20 bases between. Per the germline V gene, CDR1 is MNHNS and CDR2 is SASEGT. The CDR3 covers 17 residues. CDR3 region: CASSDFGLSGVPYEQYF. The CDR3 nucleotides are TGTGCCAGCAGTGACTTTGGACTTTCCGGAGTTCCCTACGAGCAGTACTTC.

The rearrangement uses TRBV11-2 and TRBJ2-5; no clear D gene. Germline values: CDR1 SGHAT, CDR2 FQNNGV. The CDR3 is made up of 12 amino acids. V dropped 5 bases and J dropped 4 bases, with 8 bases sitting between them. The DNA of the CDR3 is TGTGCCAGCAGCCGGGTTGGAGAGACCCAGTACTTC. It is translated as CASSRVGETQYF.

The CDR3 sequence: CASSPMGDWSPLHF. The DNA for the CDR3 is TGTGCCAGCTCACCTATGGGGGATTGGTCACCCCTCCACTTT. The chain joins TRBV18 to TRBJ1-6; TRBD1 might be the D (5 bases). CDR1 KGHSH and CDR2 LQKENI come from the germline V gene. V was trimmed by 3 bases and J by 10 bases, leaving 13 bases between them. The CDR3 covers 14 residues.

This chain uses TRBV30 with TRBJ2-7; tentatively, D is TRBD1 (5 bases). Germline loops: CDR1 GTSNPN, CDR2 SVGIG (reference sequence). Trimming removed 7 bases at V and 0 bases at J, with 10 bases between. The CDR3 totals 12 residues. CDR3 DNA sequence: TGTGCCTCGACAGTGAGCTCCTACGAGCAGTACTTC. Translated, it gives CASTVSSYEQYF. Using reference TRBV30 and TRBJ2-7 for the parts outside the CDR3, the full variable domain is SQTIHQWPATLVQPVGSPLSLECTVEGTSNPNLYWYRQAAGRGLQLLFYSVGIGQISSEVPQNLSASRPQDRQFILSSKKLLLSDSGFYLCASTVSSYEQYFGPGTRLTVT.

The chain combines TRBV29-1 with TRBJ2-3; D may be TRBD2 (5 bases). The CDR3 totals 13 residues. V lost 4 bases to trimming and J lost 0 bases, with 8 bases between them. CDR1 and CDR2 from the germline V gene are SQVTM and ANQGSEA. CDR3 sequence reads: CSVGGGSTDTQYF. The DNA of the CDR3 is TGCAGCGTTGGTGGCGGGAGCACAGATACGCAGTATTTT.